Presented here are 17 T cell receptor beta chains from one specimen sequenced in a study of blood T cell repertoires in COVID-19. Assay: immunoSEQ multiplex PCR; the TCRdb copy retains only in-frame clones and omits some. This table has a few hundred thousand clones, more than 85% appearing once. The sample was peripheral blood. The receptors come from a young adult with COVID-19, enrolled during active disease.

The gene calls are TRBV5-1 and TRBJ2-5; possibly TRBD2 for D (6 bases). This CDR3 is 14 amino acids long. CDR1 is SGHRS and CDR2 is YFSETQ in the germline V gene. V shed 5 bases and J shed 1 base, with 12 bases lying between them. CDR3 in amino acids: CASSPGSVQETQYF. CDR3 bases: TGCGCCAGCAGTCCCGGGAGCGTCCAAGAGACCCAGTACTTC.

The CDR3 coding sequence is TGTGCCAGCACCTCACTAGCGGGGGTCCACGAGCAGTACTTC. This gives the protein CASTSLAGVHEQYF. The chain links TRBV27 to TRBJ2-7, with TRBD2 matching 11 bases. Germline loops: CDR1 MNHEY, CDR2 SMNVEV (reference sequence). The CDR3 is 14 amino acids. Trimming cost V 7 bases and J 5 bases; bases outside gene matches: 7.

The chain recombines TRBV6-5 with TRBJ2-5; unclear D gene. This CDR3 comprises 14 residues. The germline V gene has CDR1 MNHEY and CDR2 SVGAGI. Trimming removed 0 bases from V and 4 bases from J, with 9 bases in between. In DNA form, the CDR3 reads TGTGCCAGCAGTTACTCCTCCAGTGGAGAGACCCAGTACTTC. As protein: CASSYSSSGETQYF.

The V call is TRBV28, the J call TRBJ2-7; D may be TRBD1 (6 bases). Germline V gives CDR1 MDHEN, CDR2 SYDVKM. Trimming removed 3 bases at V and 3 bases at J, with 21 bases between. The CDR3 is 17 amino acids. DNA for the CDR3: TGTGCCAGCAGTTTCCCCCCGACAGGTTTCTTAATCTACGAGCAGTACTTC. Protein sequence: CASSFPPTGFLIYEQYF.

The chain carries TRBV6-5 and TRBJ1-1, with 7 bases aligning to TRBD1. Germline values: CDR1 MNHEY, CDR2 SVGAGI. With V trimmed by 6 bases and J by 2 bases, 9 bases remained unmatched. The CDR3 covers 15 residues. The CDR3 reads CASSPGTVINTEAFF. The CDR3 bases are TGTGCCAGCAGCCCCGGGACAGTTATCAACACTGAAGCTTTCTTT.

The V gene is TRBV24-1, the J gene TRBJ1-5, with 8 bases fitting TRBD1. The CDR3 is 15 residues long. Trimming cost V 7 bases and J 5 bases; bases outside gene matches: 9. Germline lookup yields CDR1 KGHDR and CDR2 SFDVKD. CDR3 in DNA: TGTGCCACCAGCCCACAGGGGGGCGGCGATCAGCCCCAGCATTTT. It translates to CATSPQGGGDQPQHF.

V and J are TRBV28 and TRBJ1-3; D is undetermined. Germline CDR1 reads MDHEN; CDR2 reads SYDVKM. This CDR3 is 15 amino acids long. Between the trimmed V and J ends, which lost 5 bases and 3 bases, there was a span of 14 bases. The CDR3 is CASSPGGFGGNTIYF. CDR3 nucleotide sequence: TGTGCCAGCAGTCCCGGAGGGTTCGGTGGAAACACCATATATTTT.

V usage is TRBV10-3 and J usage is TRBJ2-7, with a possible D match to TRBD1 (6 bases). There are 11 residues in the CDR3. The V gene lost 6 bases and the J gene lost 6 bases, with 9 bases spanning the gap. CDR1 is ENHRY, CDR2 SYGVKD, per germline. CDR3 loop: CAISQGSEQYF. DNA for the CDR3: TGTGCCATCAGCCAGGGGTCCGAGCAGTACTTC.

The chain carries TRBV7-9 and TRBJ1-1; a weak D match, TRBD1 (5 bases). CDR3 size: 14 residues. CDR1 is SEHNR, CDR2 FQNEAQ, per germline (reference sequence). Trimming took off 4 bases at V and 1 base at J, with 10 bases between the two ends. CDR3 DNA: TGTGCCAGCAGCTCAGCGGGGGGGAACACTGAAGCTTTCTTT. Translated, it gives CASSSAGGNTEAFF.

The chain joins TRBV29-1 to TRBJ1-2, with unresolved D. With 3 bases removed from V and 2 bases from J, the gap between germline ends came to 7 bases. The CDR3 contains 12 residues. The germline gives CDR1 SQVTM, CDR2 ANQGSEA. In DNA form, the CDR3 reads TGCAGCGTTGATCTAAACAACTATGGCTACACCTTC. Its translation is CSVDLNNYGYTF.

This clone was detected only once. The chain is built from TRBV19 and TRBJ1-1; TRBD1 is a possible D gene (6 bases). Germline CDR1 reads LNHDA; CDR2 reads SQIVND (reference sequence). The CDR3 sequence is 15 residues long. The V gene lost 3 bases and the J gene lost 3 bases, with 14 bases spanning the gap. The CDR3 nucleotides are TGTGCCAGTAGTATTATAGGGCCAGGGGACACTGAAGCTTTCTTT. Protein sequence: CASSIIGPGDTEAFF.

The chain is built from TRBV5-6 and TRBJ2-2, with 7 bases fitting TRBD2. Germline V CDR1 and CDR2: SGHDT, YYEEEE. The V segment lost 0 bases and the J segment 3 bases; nucleotides outside the gene matches: 2. This CDR3 is built from 15 residues. The CDR3 reads CASSLVGGYTGELFF. As DNA, the CDR3 is TGTGCCAGCAGCTTGGTGGGAGGGTACACCGGGGAGCTGTTTTTT.

The chain combines TRBV4-3 with TRBJ2-2, with TRBD1 identical over 9 bases. The CDR3 has 15 amino acids. Germline-derived CDR1 and CDR2 are LGHNA and YSLEER. The trim removed 1 base at V and 5 bases at J, leaving 2 bases unmatched. The chain's CDR3 is CASSQATGGTGELFF. CDR3 sequence (DNA): TGCGCCAGCAGCCAAGCGACAGGGGGTACCGGGGAGCTGTTTTTT.

This chain connects TRBV2 to TRBJ2-1; weak D call: TRBD2 (5 bases). V shed 2 bases and J shed 7 bases, with 12 bases lying between them. The V gene's germline CDR1 is SNHLY and CDR2 FYNNEI. The CDR3 totals 14 residues. CDR3 bases: TGTGCCAGCAGTGAACAAAAGACGGGGAATGAGCAGTTCTTC. Translating it yields CASSEQKTGNEQFF. Variable domain in full (rest from reference TRBV2 and TRBJ2-1): EPEVTQTPSHQVTQMGQEVILRCVPISNHLYFYWYRQILGQKVEFLVSFYNNEISEKSEIFDDQFSVERPDGSNFTLKIRSTKLEDSAMYFCASSEQKTGNEQFFGPGTRLTVL.

About this clone: The same CDR3 also results from other DNA sequences found in this sample. This sequence joins TRBV14 and TRBJ2-5, with 12 nucleotides matching TRBD2. Germline CDR1 SGHDN, CDR2 FVKESK. Trimming removed 4 bases from V and 2 bases from J; junction bases left unmatched: 5. The CDR3 covers 16 residues. CDR3 in DNA: TGTGCCAGCAGCCTGGGGACTAGCGGGCCTCAAGAGACCCAGTACTTC. Protein: CASSLGTSGPQETQYF.

The rearrangement uses TRBV6-2 or TRBV6-3 and TRBJ2-2; no clear D. Per the germline V gene, CDR1 is MNHEY and CDR2 is SVGEGT. Trimming pared 2 bases from V and 0 bases from J, leaving 22 bases between. The CDR3 consists of 20 residues. This CDR3 reads CASSYRVSTPNPANTGELFF. The CDR3 bases are TGTGCCAGCAGTTACCGGGTATCCACCCCCAACCCCGCGAACACCGGGGAGCTGTTTTTT.

J is TRBJ1-6 and V is TRBV6-6; 7 bases are a match to TRBD1. J lost 4 bases, V lost 10 bases, and 13 bases had no gene match. CDR1 and CDR2 from the germline V gene are MNHNY and SVGAGI (reference sequence). The CDR3 contains 16 residues. CDR3 bases: TGTGCCATCTCCCCGGGACAGTTTGATTATAATTCACCCCTCCACTTT. Its translation is CAISPGQFDYNSPLHF.